The present T cell receptor beta chain was sequenced within a study of T cell responses to AZD1222 COVID-19 vaccine. Study observations and caveats: Only a handful of people who got AZD1222 tested seropositive at baseline. Dominant at 160-218 and 743-854, vaccine-associated CD4 TCRs also spanned spike. Spike-specific TCR repertoires showed rising breadth and depth after two AZD1222 doses.

Clones were sequenced by immunoSEQ multiplex PCR, and TCRdb holds only the in-frame ones, with some missing. In the table there are 120,000 or so clones, over 80% of which are singletons. About this clone: Its antigen is still unknown.

This sample comprised peripheral blood, obtained on day 0 of AZD1222 vaccination. This receptor was identified in an adult in good health.

In nucleotides, the CDR3 is TGTGCCAGCCCTCGGAGGGGCCGGGAAAATGAGCAGTTCTTC. Encoded protein: CASPRRGRENEQFF. The chain joins TRBV7-2 to TRBJ2-1; possible D gene TRBD2, 6 bases. V lost 8 bases, J lost 7 bases, and 18 bases lay in between. The CDR3 contains 14 residues. Germline lookup yields CDR1 SGHTA and CDR2 FQGNSA. Based on the CDR3 plus reference TRBV7-2 and TRBJ2-1, the full variable domain is GAGVSQSPSNKVTEKGKDVELRCDPISGHTALYWYRQSLGQGLEFLIYFQGNSAPDKSGLPSDRFSAERTGGSVSTLTIQRTQQEDSAVYLCASPRRGRENEQFFGPGTRLTVL.